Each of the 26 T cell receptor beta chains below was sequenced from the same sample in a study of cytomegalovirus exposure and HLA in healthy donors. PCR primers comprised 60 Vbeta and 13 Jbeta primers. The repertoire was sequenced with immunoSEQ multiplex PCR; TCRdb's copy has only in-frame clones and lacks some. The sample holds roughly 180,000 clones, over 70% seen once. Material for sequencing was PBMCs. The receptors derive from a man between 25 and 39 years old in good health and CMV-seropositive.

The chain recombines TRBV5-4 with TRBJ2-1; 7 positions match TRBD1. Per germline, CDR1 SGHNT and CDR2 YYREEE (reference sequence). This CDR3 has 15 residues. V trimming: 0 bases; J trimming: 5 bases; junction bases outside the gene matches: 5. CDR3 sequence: CASSLAQGMNNEQFF. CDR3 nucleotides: TGTGCCAGCAGCTTGGCACAGGGGATGAACAATGAGCAGTTCTTC.

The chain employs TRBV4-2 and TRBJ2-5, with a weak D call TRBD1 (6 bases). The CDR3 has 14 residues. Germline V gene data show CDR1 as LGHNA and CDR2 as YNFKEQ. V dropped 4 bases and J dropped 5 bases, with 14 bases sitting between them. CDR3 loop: CASSRGGRFETQYF. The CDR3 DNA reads TGTGCCAGCAGCCGAGGGGGACGGTTCGAGACCCAGTACTTC.

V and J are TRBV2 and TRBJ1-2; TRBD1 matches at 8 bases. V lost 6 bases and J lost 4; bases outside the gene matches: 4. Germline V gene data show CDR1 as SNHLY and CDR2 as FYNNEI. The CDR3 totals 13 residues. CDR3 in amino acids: CASRLGQAYGYTF. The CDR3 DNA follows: TGTGCCAGCAGGTTGGGACAGGCCTATGGCTACACCTTC.

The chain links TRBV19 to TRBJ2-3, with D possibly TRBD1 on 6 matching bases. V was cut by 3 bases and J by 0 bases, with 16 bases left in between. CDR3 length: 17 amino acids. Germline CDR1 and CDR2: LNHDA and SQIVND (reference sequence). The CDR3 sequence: CASSIRSGQGSTDTQYF. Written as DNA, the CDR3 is TGTGCCAGTAGTATTAGGTCGGGTCAGGGGAGCACAGATACGCAGTATTTT.

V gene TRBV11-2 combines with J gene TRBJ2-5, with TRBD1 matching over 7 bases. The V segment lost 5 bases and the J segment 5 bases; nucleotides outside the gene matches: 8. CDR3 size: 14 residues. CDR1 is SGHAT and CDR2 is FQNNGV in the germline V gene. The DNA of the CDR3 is TGTGCCAGCAGCACCGACAGGGCGGACGAGACCCAGTACTTC. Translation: CASSTDRADETQYF.

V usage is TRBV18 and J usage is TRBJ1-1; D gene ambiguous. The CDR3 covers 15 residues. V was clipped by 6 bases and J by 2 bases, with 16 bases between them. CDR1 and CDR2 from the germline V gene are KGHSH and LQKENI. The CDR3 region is CASSPSRVSNTEAFF. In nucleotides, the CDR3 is TGTGCCAGCTCTCCATCTCGGGTCTCCAACACTGAAGCTTTCTTT.

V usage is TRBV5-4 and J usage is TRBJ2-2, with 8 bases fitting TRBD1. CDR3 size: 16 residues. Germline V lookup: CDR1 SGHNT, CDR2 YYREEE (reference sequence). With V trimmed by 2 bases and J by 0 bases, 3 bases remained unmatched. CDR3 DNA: TGTGCCAGCAGCTTCTACAGGGGGTCGAACACCGGGGAGCTGTTTTTT. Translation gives CASSFYRGSNTGELFF.

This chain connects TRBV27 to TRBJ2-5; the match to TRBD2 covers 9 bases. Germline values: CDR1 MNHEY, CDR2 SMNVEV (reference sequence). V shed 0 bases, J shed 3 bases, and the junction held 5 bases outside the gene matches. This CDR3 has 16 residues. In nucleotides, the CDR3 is TGTGCCAGCAGTTTATCGGCTAGCGGGGTTAAAGAGACCCAGTACTTC. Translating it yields CASSLSASGVKETQYF.

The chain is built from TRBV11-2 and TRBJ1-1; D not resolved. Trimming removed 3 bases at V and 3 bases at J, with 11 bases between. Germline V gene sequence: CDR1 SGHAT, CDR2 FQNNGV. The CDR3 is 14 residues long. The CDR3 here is CASSFDVEDTEAFF. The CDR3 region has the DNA TGTGCCAGCAGCTTCGACGTGGAGGACACTGAAGCTTTCTTT.

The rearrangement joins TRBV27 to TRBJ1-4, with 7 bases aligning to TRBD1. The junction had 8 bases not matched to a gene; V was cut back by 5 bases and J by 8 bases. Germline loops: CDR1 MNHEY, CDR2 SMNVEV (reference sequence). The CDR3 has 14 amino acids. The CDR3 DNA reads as TGTGCCAGCAGTCCCGACAGGGATGGCGAAAAACTGTTTTTT. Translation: CASSPDRDGEKLFF.

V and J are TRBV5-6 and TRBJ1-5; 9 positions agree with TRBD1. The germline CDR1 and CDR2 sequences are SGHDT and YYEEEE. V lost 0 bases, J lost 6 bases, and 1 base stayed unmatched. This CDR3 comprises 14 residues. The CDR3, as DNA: TGTGCCAGCAGCTTGGGGGACAGGGTTCAGCCCCAGCATTTT. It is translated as CASSLGDRVQPQHF. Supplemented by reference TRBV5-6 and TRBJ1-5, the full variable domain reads DAGVTQSPTHLIKTRGQQVTLRCSPKSGHDTVSWYQQALGQGPQFIFQYYEEEERQRGNFPDRFSGHQFPNYSSELNVNALLLGDSALYLCASSLGDRVQPQHFGDGTRLSIL.

In DNA, the CDR3 is TGTGCCATCAGTGAGGCAGGGGACGCTGGAAACACCATATATTTT. It translates to CAISEAGDAGNTIYF. The V call is TRBV10-3, the J call TRBJ1-3; maybe TRBD1 (6 bases). The CDR3 runs to 15 residues. CDR1 ENHRY and CDR2 SYGVKD come from the germline V gene. The V and J ends lost 2 bases and 2 bases respectively, with 10 bases between them.

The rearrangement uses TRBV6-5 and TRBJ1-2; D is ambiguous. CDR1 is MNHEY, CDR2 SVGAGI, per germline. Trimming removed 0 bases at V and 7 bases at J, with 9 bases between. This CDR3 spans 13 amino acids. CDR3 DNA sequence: TGTGCCAGCAGTTACTCATCGGCGGGTGGCTACACCTTC. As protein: CASSYSSAGGYTF.

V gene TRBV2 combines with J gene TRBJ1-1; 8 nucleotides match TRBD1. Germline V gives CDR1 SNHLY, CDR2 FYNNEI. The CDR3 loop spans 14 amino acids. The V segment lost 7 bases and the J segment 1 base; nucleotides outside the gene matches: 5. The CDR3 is CASKTTGANTEAFF. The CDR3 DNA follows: TGTGCCAGCAAGACGACAGGGGCGAACACTGAAGCTTTCTTT.

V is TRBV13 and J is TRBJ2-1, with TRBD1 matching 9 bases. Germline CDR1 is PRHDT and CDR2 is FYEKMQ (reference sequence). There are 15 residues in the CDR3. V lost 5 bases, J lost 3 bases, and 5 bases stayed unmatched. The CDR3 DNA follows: TGTGCCAGCAGCCGCCGGGACAGGGACTACAATGAGCAGTTCTTC. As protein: CASSRRDRDYNEQFF.

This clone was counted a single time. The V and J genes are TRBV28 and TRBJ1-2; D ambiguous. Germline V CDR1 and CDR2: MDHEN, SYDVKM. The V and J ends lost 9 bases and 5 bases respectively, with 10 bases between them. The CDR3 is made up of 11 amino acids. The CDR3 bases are TGTGCCAGTCGGGATTTTTATGGCTACACCTTC. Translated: CASRDFYGYTF.

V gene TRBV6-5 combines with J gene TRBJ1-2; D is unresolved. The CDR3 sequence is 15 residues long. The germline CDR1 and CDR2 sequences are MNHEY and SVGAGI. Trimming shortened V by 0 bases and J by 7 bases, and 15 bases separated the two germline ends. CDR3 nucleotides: TGTGCCAGCAGTTACTCGATTACAGTTCGTGGTGGCTACACCTTC. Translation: CASSYSITVRGGYTF.

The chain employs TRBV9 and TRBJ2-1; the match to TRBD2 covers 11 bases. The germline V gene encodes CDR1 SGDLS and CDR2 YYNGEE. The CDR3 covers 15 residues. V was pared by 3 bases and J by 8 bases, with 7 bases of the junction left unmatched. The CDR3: CASSAYLAGGDEQFF. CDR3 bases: TGTGCCAGCAGCGCCTATCTAGCGGGGGGCGATGAGCAGTTCTTC.

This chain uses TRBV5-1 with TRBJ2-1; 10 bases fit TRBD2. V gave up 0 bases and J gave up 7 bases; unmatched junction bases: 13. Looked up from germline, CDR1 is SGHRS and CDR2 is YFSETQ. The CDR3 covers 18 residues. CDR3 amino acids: CASSLGKRAGGVENEQFF. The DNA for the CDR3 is TGCGCCAGCAGCTTGGGGAAGAGAGCGGGAGGGGTCGAAAATGAGCAGTTCTTC.

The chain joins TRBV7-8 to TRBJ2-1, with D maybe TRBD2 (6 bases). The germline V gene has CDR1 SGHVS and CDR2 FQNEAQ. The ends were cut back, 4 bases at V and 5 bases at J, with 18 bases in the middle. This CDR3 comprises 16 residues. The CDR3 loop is CASSSLMGGTHNEQFF. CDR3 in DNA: TGTGCCAGCAGCTCCTTGATGGGCGGGACCCACAATGAGCAGTTCTTC.

CDR3 nucleotide sequence: TGTGCCAGTAGTATGAATAGCGGGGGCAGCTCCTACAATGAGCAGTTCTTC. Translating it yields CASSMNSGGSSYNEQFF. This chain uses TRBV19 with TRBJ2-1, with 9 bases fitting TRBD2. Trimming cost V 3 bases and J 0 bases; bases outside gene matches: 6. Germline V gives CDR1 LNHDA, CDR2 SQIVND (reference sequence). The CDR3 sequence is 17 residues long.

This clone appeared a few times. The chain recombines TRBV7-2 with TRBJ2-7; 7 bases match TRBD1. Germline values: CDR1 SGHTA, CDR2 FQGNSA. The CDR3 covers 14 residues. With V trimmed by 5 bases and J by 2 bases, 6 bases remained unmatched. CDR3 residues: CASSRQGGPYEQYF. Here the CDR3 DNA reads TGTGCCAGCAGCAGACAGGGTGGCCCCTACGAGCAGTACTTC.

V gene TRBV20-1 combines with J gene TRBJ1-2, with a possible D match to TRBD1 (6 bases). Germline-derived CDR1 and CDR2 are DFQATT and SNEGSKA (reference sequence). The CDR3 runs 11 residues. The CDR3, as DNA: TGCAGCTGCGAAGGGGGCTATGGCTACACCTTC. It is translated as CSCEGGYGYTF.

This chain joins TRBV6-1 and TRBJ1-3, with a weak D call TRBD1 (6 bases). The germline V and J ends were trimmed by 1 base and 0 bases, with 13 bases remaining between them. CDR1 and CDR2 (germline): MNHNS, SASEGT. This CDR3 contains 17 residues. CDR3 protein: CASSEVDRLSSGNTIYF. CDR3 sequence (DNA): TGTGCCAGCAGTGAAGTCGACAGGTTAAGCTCTGGAAACACCATATATTTT.

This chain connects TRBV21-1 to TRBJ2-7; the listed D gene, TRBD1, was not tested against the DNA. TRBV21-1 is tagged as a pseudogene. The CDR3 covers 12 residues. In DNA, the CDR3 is TGTGCCAGCAGCTACAGGGTTTTCGAGCAGTACTTC. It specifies CASSYRVFEQYF.

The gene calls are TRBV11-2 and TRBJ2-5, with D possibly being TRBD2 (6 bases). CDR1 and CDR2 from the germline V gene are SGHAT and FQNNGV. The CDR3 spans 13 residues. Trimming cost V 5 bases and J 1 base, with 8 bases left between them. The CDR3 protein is CASSTGSQETQYF. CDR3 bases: TGTGCCAGCAGCACCGGGAGCCAAGAGACCCAGTACTTC.